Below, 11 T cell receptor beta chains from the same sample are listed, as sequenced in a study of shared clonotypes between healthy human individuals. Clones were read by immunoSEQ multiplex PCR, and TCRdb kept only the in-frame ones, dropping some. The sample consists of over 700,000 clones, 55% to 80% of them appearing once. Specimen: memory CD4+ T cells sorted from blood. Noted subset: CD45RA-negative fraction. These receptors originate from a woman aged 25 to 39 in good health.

CDR3 protein: CASSFGGGTNEKLFF. In nucleotides, the CDR3 is TGCGCCAGCAGCTTCGGGGGTGGAACTAATGAAAAACTGTTTTTT. The chain combines TRBV5-1 with TRBJ1-4; D possibly corresponds to TRBD1 (5 bases). CDR1 is SGHRS, CDR2 YFSETQ, per germline. The CDR3 is made up of 15 amino acids. V shed 2 bases and J shed 1 base, with 9 bases lying between them.

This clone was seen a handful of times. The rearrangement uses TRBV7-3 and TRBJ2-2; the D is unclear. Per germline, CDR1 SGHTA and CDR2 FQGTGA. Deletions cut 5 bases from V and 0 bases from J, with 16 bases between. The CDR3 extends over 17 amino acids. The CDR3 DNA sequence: TGTGCCAGCAGCCCCAATTTCGTACGCGCGAACACCGGGGAGCTGTTTTTT. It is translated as CASSPNFVRANTGELFF.

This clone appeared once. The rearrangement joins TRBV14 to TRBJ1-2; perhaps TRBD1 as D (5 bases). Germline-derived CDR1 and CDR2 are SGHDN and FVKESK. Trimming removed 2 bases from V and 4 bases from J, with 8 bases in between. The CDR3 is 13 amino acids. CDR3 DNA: TGTGCCAGCAGCCAATGGGACGGCTATGGCTACACCTTC. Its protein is CASSQWDGYGYTF.

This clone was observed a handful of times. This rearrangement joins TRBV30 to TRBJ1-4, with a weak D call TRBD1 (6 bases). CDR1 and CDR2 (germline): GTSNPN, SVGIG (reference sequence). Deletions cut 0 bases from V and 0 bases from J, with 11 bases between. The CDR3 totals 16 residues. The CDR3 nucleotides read TGTGCCTGGAGTGTCGACAGGATCCCAACTAATGAAAAACTGTTTTTT. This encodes CAWSVDRIPTNEKLFF.

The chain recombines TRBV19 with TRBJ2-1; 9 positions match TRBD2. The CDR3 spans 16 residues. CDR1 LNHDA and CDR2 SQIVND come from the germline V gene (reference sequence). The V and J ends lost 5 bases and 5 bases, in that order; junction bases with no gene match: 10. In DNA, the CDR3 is TGTGCCAGTAGTCGACCCCCGACTAGCGGTCACAATGAGCAGTTCTTC. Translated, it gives CASSRPPTSGHNEQFF.

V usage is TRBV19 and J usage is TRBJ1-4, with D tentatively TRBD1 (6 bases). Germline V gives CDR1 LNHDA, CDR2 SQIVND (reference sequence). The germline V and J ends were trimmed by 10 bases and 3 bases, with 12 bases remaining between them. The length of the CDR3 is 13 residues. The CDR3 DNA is TGTGCCACCAACAGGGAGGCTAATGAAAAACTGTTTTTT. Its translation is CATNREANEKLFF.

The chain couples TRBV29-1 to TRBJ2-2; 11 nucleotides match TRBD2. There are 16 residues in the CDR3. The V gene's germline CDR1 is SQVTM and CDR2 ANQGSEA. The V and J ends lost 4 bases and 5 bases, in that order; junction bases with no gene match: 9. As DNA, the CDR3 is TGCAGCGTTGGAGGGCTAGCGGGAGGAGTAACCGGGGAGCTGTTTTTT. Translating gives CSVGGLAGGVTGELFF.

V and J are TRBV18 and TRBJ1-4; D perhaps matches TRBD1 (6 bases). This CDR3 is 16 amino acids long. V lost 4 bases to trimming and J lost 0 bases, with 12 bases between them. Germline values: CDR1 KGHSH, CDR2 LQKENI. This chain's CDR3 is CASSQGVGPTNEKLFF. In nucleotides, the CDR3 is TGTGCCAGCTCACAGGGGGTTGGTCCAACTAATGAAAAACTGTTTTTT.

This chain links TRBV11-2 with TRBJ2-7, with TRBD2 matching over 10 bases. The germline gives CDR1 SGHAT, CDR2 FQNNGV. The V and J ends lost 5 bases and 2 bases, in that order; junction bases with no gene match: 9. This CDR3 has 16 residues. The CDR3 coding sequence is TGTGCCAGCAGCCCCTGGGGGACTAGCGAGGCCTACGAGCAGTACTTC. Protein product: CASSPWGTSEAYEQYF.

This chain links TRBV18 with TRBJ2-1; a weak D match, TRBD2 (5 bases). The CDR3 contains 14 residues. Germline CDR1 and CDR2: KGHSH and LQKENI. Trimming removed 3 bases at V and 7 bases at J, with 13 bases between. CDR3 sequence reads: CASSPLGSSNEQFF. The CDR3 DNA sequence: TGTGCCAGCTCACCCCTAGGGAGCTCGAATGAGCAGTTCTTC.

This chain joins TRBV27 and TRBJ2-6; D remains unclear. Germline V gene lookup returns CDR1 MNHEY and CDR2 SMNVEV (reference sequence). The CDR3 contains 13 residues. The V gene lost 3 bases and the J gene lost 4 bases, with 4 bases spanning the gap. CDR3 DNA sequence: TGTGCCAGCAGTTTGAAAGGGGCCAACGTCCTGACTTTC. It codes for CASSLKGANVLTF.